This TCR beta chain appears in the sequencing data of a study of T cells in Graves' hyperthyroidism and ophthalmopathy. Study findings and constraints: Appearing also in blood were most of the thyroid clonotypes expanded above 0.001.

This clonotype was observed a few times. The antigen remains undetermined. RNA transcripts provided the source from which TCR beta CDR3 regions were amplified. When the TCR CDR3 underwent first-round RT-PCR, the HTBI primer set was used. A single record per CDR3 protein comes from TCRdb applying MiXCR to the multiplex PCR reads. Among 300,000 to 450,000 distinct CDR3 sequences listed, about 16% were seen once. The source of this sequence is a woman under 40 with Graves' hyperthyroidism. Sequenced material: blood.

The CDR3 sequence: CASSMGQGSTEAFF. CDR3 bases: TGTGCCAGTAGTATGGGACAGGGGAGCACTGAAGCTTTCTTT. The rearrangement joins TRBV19 to TRBJ1-1, with 10 bases aligning to TRBD1. The CDR3 is 14 amino acids. The junction had 2 bases not matched to a gene; V was cut back by 3 bases and J by 4 bases. Germline values: CDR1 LNHDA, CDR2 SQIVND (reference sequence).